One sample yielded the 28 T cell receptor beta chains listed below, sequenced in a study of blood T cell repertoires in COVID-19. Sequencing was performed with immunoSEQ multiplex PCR; in TCRdb, only in-frame clones are kept and a portion is missing. The sample lists around 100,000 clones, approximately 87% occurring once. The sequencing input was peripheral blood. The receptors come from a human donor with acute or convalescent COVID-19. The donor label of this sample is uncertain.

The count of this clone is one. V gene TRBV5-5 combines with J gene TRBJ2-3; D ambiguous. The CDR3 loop spans 13 amino acids. Trimming shortened V by 6 bases and J by 1 base, and 9 bases separated the two germline ends. Per germline, CDR1 SGHKS and CDR2 YYEKEE (reference sequence). In nucleotides, the CDR3 is TGTGCCAGCATCCTTACAGGCACAGATACGCAGTATTTT. The encoded protein is CASILTGTDTQYF.

This clone has only a few counts. V is TRBV5-1 and J is TRBJ2-5; 7 bases match TRBD1. This CDR3 is 13 amino acids long. Trimming cost V 5 bases and J 3 bases; bases outside gene matches: 4. Germline V CDR1 and CDR2: SGHRS, YFSETQ. CDR3 sequence reads: CASRPDREETQYF. CDR3 DNA sequence: TGCGCCAGCAGACCTGACAGGGAAGAGACCCAGTACTTC. The full variable domain, its missing parts supplied by reference TRBV5-1 and TRBJ2-5, is KAGVTQTPRYLIKTRGQQVTLSCSPISGHRSVSWYQQTPGQGLQFLFEYFSETQRNKGNFPGRFSGRQFSNSRSEMNVSTLELGDSALYLCASRPDREETQYFGPGTRLLVL.

The gene calls are TRBV5-1 and TRBJ2-3; 8 bases are a match to TRBD2. Germline CDR1 is SGHRS and CDR2 is YFSETQ. CDR3 size: 16 residues. V shed 3 bases and J 1 base; nucleotides not matched to a gene: 7. The CDR3 is CASSSRRGGRTDTQYF. The CDR3, as DNA: TGCGCCAGCAGCTCGAGACGGGGGGGGCGCACAGATACGCAGTATTTT.

The chain couples TRBV30 to TRBJ1-6; D remains unclear. V was pared by 6 bases and J by 5 bases, with 5 bases between. CDR3 length: 11 amino acids. Germline CDR1 is GTSNPN and CDR2 is SVGIG (reference sequence). The CDR3 spells CACSDNSPLHF. The CDR3, as DNA: TGTGCCTGCTCGGATAATTCACCCCTCCACTTT.

This rearrangement joins TRBV5-6 to TRBJ1-2, with D perhaps TRBD1 (5 bases). From germline, CDR1 is SGHDT and CDR2 YYEEEE. CDR3 length: 13 amino acids. The ends were cut back, 2 bases at V and 2 bases at J, with 7 bases in the middle. The CDR3 DNA reads as TGTGCCAGCAGCTTTGACAGAAACTATGGCTACACCTTC. Its protein product is CASSFDRNYGYTF.

The genes are TRBV12-5 and TRBJ1-5; a weak D match, TRBD1 (5 bases). The germline CDR1 and CDR2 sequences are LGHNT and FRNRAP. Trimming left V 2 bases short and J 0 bases short, with 5 bases between. CDR3 length: 14 amino acids. CDR3 in amino acids: CASGLTGSNQPQHF. The DNA for the CDR3 is TGTGCTAGTGGTTTGACAGGTAGCAATCAGCCCCAGCATTTT.

The V and J genes are TRBV29-1 and TRBJ2-3; a possible D gene is TRBD2 (5 bases). Germline CDR1 SQVTM, CDR2 ANQGSEA. Trimming took 3 bases from V and 2 from J, leaving 9 bases between them. The length of the CDR3 is 13 residues. The CDR3 nucleotides read TGCAGCGTTGAGGAGGCCAACACAGATACGCAGTATTTT. It codes for CSVEEANTDTQYF.

The chain uses TRBV28 and TRBJ1-2; TRBD1 is a possible D gene (6 bases). In germline, CDR1 is MDHEN, CDR2 SYDVKM. V was trimmed by 4 bases and J by 4 bases, leaving 13 bases between them. The CDR3 loop spans 14 amino acids. CDR3 in amino acids: CASSYRVGGYGYTF. CDR3 sequence (DNA): TGTGCCAGCAGTTACAGGGTTGGCGGCTATGGCTACACCTTC.

The gene calls are TRBV7-7 and TRBJ2-5; D is unresolved. Trimming left V 8 bases short and J 2 bases short, with 12 bases between. Germline V gene data show CDR1 as SSHAT and CDR2 as FNYEAQ (reference sequence). This CDR3 has 13 amino acids. CDR3 loop: CASAWSQQETQYF. For the CDR3, the DNA is TGTGCCAGCGCTTGGAGCCAACAAGAGACCCAGTACTTC.

J is TRBJ2-1 and V is TRBV27, with TRBD2 identical over 14 bases. There are 14 residues in the CDR3. From germline, CDR1 is MNHEY and CDR2 SMNVEV (reference sequence). The chain's CDR3 is CGPQGTSGGDEQFF. The CDR3 region has the DNA TGTGGGCCACAAGGGACTAGCGGGGGTGATGAGCAGTTCTTC.

The sample holds a few counts of this clone. The chain has TRBV10-3 and TRBJ2-1; D not resolved. V dropped 3 bases and J dropped 1 base, with 7 bases sitting between them. Germline lookup yields CDR1 ENHRY and CDR2 SYGVKD. The length of the CDR3 is 14 residues. CDR3 region: CAISDPFSYNEQFF. The CDR3 DNA reads as TGTGCCATCAGTGATCCATTTTCCTACAATGAGCAGTTCTTC.

The rearrangement uses TRBV13 and TRBJ2-6, with TRBD2 matching over 7 bases. Germline V CDR1 and CDR2: PRHDT, FYEKMQ (reference sequence). The CDR3 loop spans 17 amino acids. Trimming at V came to 0 bases and at J to 0 bases, leaving 2 bases not matched to a gene. This CDR3 is CASSLGRGVSGANVLTF. As DNA, the CDR3 is TGTGCCAGCAGCTTAGGCCGGGGGGTCTCTGGGGCCAACGTCCTGACTTTC.

The chain links TRBV10-3 to TRBJ1-3, with a possible D match to TRBD1 (6 bases). The V gene's germline CDR1 is ENHRY and CDR2 SYGVKD. V was clipped by 6 bases and J by 2 bases, with 11 bases between them. The CDR3 runs to 14 residues. The CDR3: CAISRQGTGNTIYF. CDR3 in DNA: TGTGCCATCAGCAGGCAGGGGACTGGAAACACCATATATTTT.

J is TRBJ2-7 and V is TRBV4-1; weak D call: TRBD1 (6 bases). The CDR3 has 16 residues. Trimming left V 1 base short and J 6 bases short, with 19 bases between. Germline CDR1 reads MGHRA; CDR2 reads YSYEKL. The CDR3 protein is CASSQGPGGARSEQYF. The CDR3 bases are TGCGCCAGCAGCCAAGGTCCTGGGGGCGCAAGATCCGAGCAGTACTTC.

The genes are TRBV7-8 and TRBJ1-6; D is possibly TRBD1 (6 bases). There are 17 residues in the CDR3. The ends were cut back, 0 bases at V and 6 bases at J, with 15 bases in the middle. Germline V CDR1 and CDR2: SGHVS, FQNEAQ. Here the CDR3 reads CASSLARAGVSNSPLHF. Written as DNA, the CDR3 is TGTGCCAGCAGCTTAGCGCGGGCAGGGGTTAGTAATTCACCCCTCCACTTT.

V usage is TRBV5-1 and J usage is TRBJ1-2; D might be TRBD1 (5 bases). CDR1 and CDR2 (germline): SGHRS, YFSETQ. This CDR3 is 14 amino acids long. Trimming cost V 0 bases and J 8 bases, with 14 bases left between them. The CDR3 nucleotides read TGCGCCAGCAGCTTGGGTGGAGGGGAAAGCGGCTACACCTTC. Translating gives CASSLGGGESGYTF.

The CDR3, as DNA: TGTGCCAGCAGCGGAAGGACAGGGGGCGAGACCCAGTACTTC. Translated: CASSGRTGGETQYF. The chain is built from TRBV9 and TRBJ2-5; 11 positions agree with TRBD1. The CDR3 is 14 residues long. V trimming: 3 bases; J trimming: 5 bases; junction bases outside the gene matches: 3. Germline V CDR1 and CDR2: SGDLS, YYNGEE.

The chain employs TRBV4-2 and TRBJ2-7; TRBD1 aligns across 9 bases. Germline loops: CDR1 LGHNA, CDR2 YNFKEQ. This CDR3 has 16 residues. V was clipped by 0 bases and J by 2 bases; unmatched bases: 5. CDR3 residues: CASSQEGRQGAYEQYF. The CDR3 bases are TGTGCCAGCAGCCAAGAGGGTAGACAGGGGGCCTACGAGCAGTACTTC.

This clone was detected a few times. The chain combines TRBV7-2 with TRBJ1-3; D not resolved. The V end lost 3 bases, the J end lost 0 bases, and 3 bases lay between the germline ends. Germline assignment: CDR1 SGHTA and CDR2 FQGNSA. CDR3 length: 13 residues. The CDR3 DNA follows: TGTGCCAGCAGCTTGTACTCTGGAAACACCATATATTTT. It translates to CASSLYSGNTIYF.

The chain uses TRBV5-1 and TRBJ2-3; 9 bases agree with TRBD2. The CDR3 is made up of 14 amino acids. In germline, CDR1 is SGHRS, CDR2 YFSETQ. With V trimmed by 4 bases and J by 4 bases, 4 bases remained unmatched. For the CDR3, the DNA is TGCGCCAGCAGCACCAGGACTAGCGCAGATACGCAGTATTTT. It is translated as CASSTRTSADTQYF.

The chain couples TRBV19 to TRBJ2-1; no definite D call. The V end was cut by 0 bases, the J end by 5 bases, with 8 bases between. The CDR3 is 14 amino acids. In germline, CDR1 is LNHDA, CDR2 SQIVND (reference sequence). The CDR3 loop reads CASSIDRSNNEQFF. The CDR3 DNA sequence: TGTGCCAGTAGTATAGATAGATCCAACAATGAGCAGTTCTTC.

This chain uses TRBV19 with TRBJ2-1; D is uncertain. CDR3 length: 13 amino acids. Germline V gene sequence: CDR1 LNHDA, CDR2 SQIVND (reference sequence). Trimming took off 7 bases at V and 9 bases at J, with 16 bases between the two ends. CDR3 sequence (DNA): TGTGCCAGTACTACCGGGTGGTTGGGTGAGCAGTTCTTC. It is translated as CASTTGWLGEQFF.

V and J are TRBV2 and TRBJ1-6; D not resolved. V gave up 5 bases and J gave up 1 base, with 9 bases separating them. This CDR3 region has 15 residues. CDR1 and CDR2 (germline): SNHLY, FYNNEI. The DNA of the CDR3 is TGTGCCAGCAGTCGGGGAGTTTCCTATAATTCACCCCTCCACTTT. Translation gives CASSRGVSYNSPLHF.

This clone has more than one count but fewer than ten. The chain carries TRBV27 and TRBJ2-5; D gene ambiguous. CDR3 size: 13 residues. Germline V gene data show CDR1 as MNHEY and CDR2 as SMNVEV (reference sequence). With 7 bases removed from V and 5 bases from J, the gap between germline ends came to 14 bases. The CDR3 nucleotides are TGTGCCAGCAAAATGTACCTGGAGGAGACCCAGTACTTC. Its translation is CASKMYLEETQYF.

This clone was recorded once. The chain combines TRBV6-5 with TRBJ1-1; 11 positions agree with TRBD1. This CDR3 has 14 amino acids. The junction had 11 bases not matched to a gene; V was cut back by 6 bases and J by 11 bases. Per germline, CDR1 MNHEY and CDR2 SVGAGI. The CDR3 sequence: CASSAGTGGITAFF. The CDR3 DNA sequence: TGTGCCAGCAGCGCCGGGACAGGGGGTATTACCGCTTTCTTT.

The rearrangement uses TRBV28 and TRBJ2-1; 12 bases align to TRBD2. Germline V lookup: CDR1 MDHEN, CDR2 SYDVKM. The V and J ends lost 3 bases and 4 bases, in that order; junction bases with no gene match: 13. This CDR3 has 19 residues. CDR3 in DNA: TGTGCCAGCAGTTTCTTGGGACTAGCGGGTGAGGGGGGATACAATGAGCAGTTCTTC. Protein sequence: CASSFLGLAGEGGYNEQFF.

The CDR3 spells CASSFPTGNTEAFF. As DNA, the CDR3 is TGTGCCAGCAGTTTCCCAACAGGGAACACTGAAGCTTTCTTT. V usage is TRBV28 and J usage is TRBJ1-1, with D maybe TRBD1 (5 bases). Trimming took 3 bases from V and 1 from J, leaving 9 bases between them. This CDR3 is 14 amino acids long. Germline-derived CDR1 and CDR2 are MDHEN and SYDVKM. Complete variable domain (other parts from reference TRBV28 and TRBJ1-1): DVKVTQSSRYLVKRTGEKVFLECVQDMDHENMFWYRQDPGLGLRLIYFSYDVKMKEKGDIPEGYSVSREKKERFSLILESASTNQTSMYLCASSFPTGNTEAFFGQGTRLTVV.

The chain is built from TRBV30 and TRBJ2-1; unclear D gene. Germline CDR1 reads GTSNPN; CDR2 reads SVGIG (reference sequence). V was shortened by 0 bases and J by 8 bases, with 8 bases between the two germline ends. The length of the CDR3 is 12 residues. The CDR3 coding sequence is TGTGCCTGGAGTGTACGAGAGTATGAGCAGTTCTTC. Amino acid sequence: CAWSVREYEQFF.